The rows below give T cell receptor beta chains drawn from one sample of a study of shared clonotypes between healthy human individuals. Profiled with immunoSEQ multiplex PCR; TCRdb holds only in-frame clones, not every one. The table records hundreds of thousands of clones, around 72% of them present only once. Source material: memory CD4+ T cells sorted from blood. The receptor source for this set is a woman younger than 45 in good health. CDR3s include the opening cysteine and the closing phenylalanine or tryptophan. D genes are given only for firm matches. Size values are once, few and many counts, or a class for expanded clones, and some rows have none.

>TRBV20-1|once|TRBJ2-1|.
TGCAGTGCAGCGTTATCGTCGCAGTTCTTC
CSAALSSQFF
>TRBV19|once|TRBJ2-2|.
TGTGCCAGTAGTATATCGGGAATCACCGGGGAGCTGTTTTTT
CASSISGITGELFF
>TRBV7-9|.|TRBJ2-5|.
TGTGCCAGCAGCCGGGGTGAGGGAGGAGAGACCCAGTACTTC
CASSRGEGGETQYF
>TRBV28|few|TRBJ2-7|TRBD2
TGTGCCAGCAGTTCCTCCGGGACTAGCGACAAACCCTACGAGCAGTACTTC
CASSSSGTSDKPYEQYF
>TRBV7-2|.|TRBJ1-4|.
TGTGCCAGCAGCTACGTGGCTGGGCAGGGGCATGAAAAACTGTTTTTT
CASSYVAGQGHEKLFF
>TRBV29-1|.|TRBJ2-1|TRBD2
TGCAGCGTTGTACTAGCGGGAGGGCCTCCGTTCTTC
CSVVLAGGPPFF
>TRBV7-9|.|TRBJ1-1|TRBD1
TGTGCCAGCAACCCGACAGGGAGTGCTTTCTTT
CASNPTGSAFF
>TRBV19|.|TRBJ2-2|TRBD1
TGTGCCAGCAGAGGGGGCCTCGGGATCCCCGGGGAGCTGTTTTTT
CASRGGLGIPGELFF
>TRBV28|.|TRBJ1-4|TRBD1
TGTGCCAGCAGTCCGGCCGGGACAGGGGTGACTAATGAAAAACTGTTTTTT
CASSPAGTGVTNEKLFF
>TRBV28|.|TRBJ2-1|TRBD2
TGTGCCAGCAGTTCCCTGACTAGCGGCTCCTTCGGTGAGCAGTTCTTC
CASSSLTSGSFGEQFF
>TRBV10-1|.|TRBJ2-1|.
TGCGCCAGCAGTGGACTAGCCTACAATGAGCAGTTCTTC
CASSGLAYNEQFF
>TRBV6-1|.|TRBJ2-7|.
TGTGCCAGCAGTGAATCCGTCGGGATCACCTACGAGCAGTACTTC
CASSESVGITYEQYF
>TRBV6-1|.|TRBJ2-5|TRBD2
TGTGCCAGCAGCCCCGGCCGCGGGAGGGCAGAGACCCAGTACTTC
CASSPGRGRAETQYF
>TRBV2|once|TRBJ1-2|.
TGTGACAGCAGTGAAGAAACAGTTTTCTATGGCTACACCTTC
CDSSEETVFYGYTF
>TRBV27|once|TRBJ2-2|.
TGTGCCAGCAGTTTCAGAGGGACCGGGGAGCTGTTTTTT
CASSFRGTGELFF
>TRBV28|few|TRBJ1-4|.
TGTGCCAGCAGTTCCGGTGGGGACTCCTCAACTAATGAAAAACTGTTTTTT
CASSSGGDSSTNEKLFF
>TRBV2|.|TRBJ1-1|.
TGTGCCACACACAGGGTGGGAAACACTGAAGCTTTCTTT
CATHRVGNTEAFF
>TRBV29-1|.|TRBJ2-4|.
TGCAGCGTTGAAGACCAGCACATTCAGTACTTC
CSVEDQHIQYF
>TRBV5-1|.|TRBJ1-1|TRBD1
TGCGCCAGCAGCGTACCAGGGGGCGGCACTGAAGCTTTCTTT
CASSVPGGGTEAFF
>TRBV10-2|.|TRBJ2-1|TRBD2
TGCGCCAGCATGATTAGCGGGACGTACAATGAGCAGTTCTTC
CASMISGTYNEQFF
>TRBV29-1|.|TRBJ1-2|TRBD1
TGCAGCGTTGAGGTTTGGCAGGGGGCGAAGGGCTACACCTTC
CSVEVWQGAKGYTF
>TRBV5-1|.|TRBJ1-4|.
TGCGCCAGCAGCTTGGGTGTCTCAGGGGCTGAAAAACTGTTTTTT
CASSLGVSGAEKLFF
>TRBV14|.|TRBJ2-3|.
TGTGCCAGCAGCCAAGATGGGCGAGCGGTTAGCACAGATACGCAGTATTTT
CASSQDGRAVSTDTQYF
>TRBV5-1|once|TRBJ1-1|TRBD1
TGCGCCAGCAGCGTGACAGGGGAGGGGGCCACTGAAGCTTTCTTT
CASSVTGEGATEAFF
>TRBV19|.|TRBJ1-2|TRBD1
TGTGCCAGTAGTATAGGGGGGACAGGTGCTAACTATGGCTACACCTTC
CASSIGGTGANYGYTF
>TRBV5-1|.|TRBJ2-5|TRBD1
TGCGCCAGCAGCTTGGCCCAAACAGGGGGACAAGAGACCCAGTACTTC
CASSLAQTGGQETQYF
>TRBV29-1|.|TRBJ1-1|.
TGCAGCGTTGTTCCGGGCGGCACTGAAGCTTTCTTT
CSVVPGGTEAFF
>TRBV19|.|TRBJ2-1|TRBD2
TGTGCCAGTAAAAGGACTAGCGGAGCTCTAAATGAGCAGTTCTTC
CASKRTSGALNEQFF
>TRBV10-3|.|TRBJ2-7|.
TGTGCCATCAGTGAAAGAAGGGAGAGCTACGAGCAGTACTTC
CAISERRESYEQYF
>TRBV27|.|TRBJ2-3|.
TGTGCCAGCAAGATGCGAGCTCTTACGGATACGCAGTATTTT
CASKMRALTDTQYF
>TRBV19|.|TRBJ1-2|.
TGTGCCAGTAGTAATGGTGGGGACTATGGCTACACCTTC
CASSNGGDYGYTF
>TRBV4-1|.|TRBJ2-7|.
TGCGCCAGCAGCCAAGTGTCTTTTGATAGCTCCTACGAGCAGTACTTC
CASSQVSFDSSYEQYF
>TRBV29-1|.|TRBJ2-5|.
TGCAGCGCCCTACCCGGGACTCAAGAGACCCAGTACTTC
CSALPGTQETQYF
>TRBV19|few|TRBJ1-1|.
TGTGCCAGTAGTCGACGAGGGGGATACACTGAAGCTTTCTTT
CASSRRGGYTEAFF